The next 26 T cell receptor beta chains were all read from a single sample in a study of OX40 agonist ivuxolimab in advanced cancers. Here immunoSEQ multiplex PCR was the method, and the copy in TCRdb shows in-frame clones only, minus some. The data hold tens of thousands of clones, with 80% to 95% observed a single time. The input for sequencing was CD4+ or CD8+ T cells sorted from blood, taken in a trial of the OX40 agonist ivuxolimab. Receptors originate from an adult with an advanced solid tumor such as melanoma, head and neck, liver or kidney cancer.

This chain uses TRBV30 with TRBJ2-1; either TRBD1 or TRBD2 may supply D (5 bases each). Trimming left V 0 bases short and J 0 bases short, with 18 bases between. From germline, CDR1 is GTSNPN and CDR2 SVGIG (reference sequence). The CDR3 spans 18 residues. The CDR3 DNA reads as TGTGCCTGGAGTGTACGGGGCCAATGGGCGAGCTCCTACAATGAGCAGTTCTTC. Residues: CAWSVRGQWASSYNEQFF. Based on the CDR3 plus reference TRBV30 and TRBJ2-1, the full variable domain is SQTIHQWPATLVQPVGSPLSLECTVEGTSNPNLYWYRQAAGRGLQLLFYSVGIGQISSEVPQNLSASRPQDRQFILSSKKLLLSDSGFYLCAWSVRGQWASSYNEQFFGPGTRLTVL.

DNA for the CDR3: TGTGCCAGCAGGCAACCCCCGGGAGGGGGGAAAACTGAAGCTTTCTTT. Translating it yields CASRQPPGGGKTEAFF. The V and J genes are TRBV28 and TRBJ1-1, with a tentative D call TRBD1 (6 bases). The germline V gene encodes CDR1 MDHEN and CDR2 SYDVKM. CDR3 size: 16 residues. Between the trimmed V and J ends, which lost 6 bases and 5 bases, there was a span of 22 bases.

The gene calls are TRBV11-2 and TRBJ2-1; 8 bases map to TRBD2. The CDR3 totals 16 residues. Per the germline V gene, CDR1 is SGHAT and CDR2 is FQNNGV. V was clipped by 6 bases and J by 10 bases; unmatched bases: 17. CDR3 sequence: CASSSVSGGPQGEQFF. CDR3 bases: TGTGCCAGCAGTTCCGTGAGCGGGGGCCCCCAAGGAGAGCAGTTCTTC.

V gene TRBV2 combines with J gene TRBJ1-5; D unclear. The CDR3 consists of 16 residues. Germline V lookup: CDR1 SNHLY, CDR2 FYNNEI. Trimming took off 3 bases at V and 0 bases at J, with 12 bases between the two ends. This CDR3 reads CASSDEDPNSNQPQHF. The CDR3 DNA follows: TGTGCCAGCAGTGATGAGGACCCGAATAGCAATCAGCCCCAGCATTTT.

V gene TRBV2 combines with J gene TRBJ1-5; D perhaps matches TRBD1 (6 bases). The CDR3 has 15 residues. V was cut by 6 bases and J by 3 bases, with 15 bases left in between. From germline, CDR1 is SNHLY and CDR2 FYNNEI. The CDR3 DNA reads TGTGCCAGCAGCGACACAGGGTTTCCCAATCAGCCCCAGCATTTT. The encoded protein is CASSDTGFPNQPQHF.

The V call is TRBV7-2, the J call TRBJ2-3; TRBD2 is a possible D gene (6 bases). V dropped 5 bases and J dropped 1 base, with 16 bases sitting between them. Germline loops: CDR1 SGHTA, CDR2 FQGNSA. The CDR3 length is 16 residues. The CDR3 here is CASSPLRGLRTDTQYF. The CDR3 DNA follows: TGTGCCAGCAGCCCCTTAAGGGGACTTCGCACAGATACGCAGTATTTT.

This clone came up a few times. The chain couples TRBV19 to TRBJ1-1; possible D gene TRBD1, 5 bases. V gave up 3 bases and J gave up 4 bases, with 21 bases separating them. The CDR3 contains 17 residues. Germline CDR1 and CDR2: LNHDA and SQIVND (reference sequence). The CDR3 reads CASSIRQQLPRGTEAFF. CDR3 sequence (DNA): TGTGCCAGTAGTATTCGACAGCAATTACCCCGGGGCACTGAAGCTTTCTTT.

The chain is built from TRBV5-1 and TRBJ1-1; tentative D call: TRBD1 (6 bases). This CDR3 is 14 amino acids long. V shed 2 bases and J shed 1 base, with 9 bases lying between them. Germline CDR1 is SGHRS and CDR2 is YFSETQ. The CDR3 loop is CASSLGQQNTEAFF. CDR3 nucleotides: TGCGCCAGCAGCTTAGGACAGCAGAACACTGAAGCTTTCTTT.

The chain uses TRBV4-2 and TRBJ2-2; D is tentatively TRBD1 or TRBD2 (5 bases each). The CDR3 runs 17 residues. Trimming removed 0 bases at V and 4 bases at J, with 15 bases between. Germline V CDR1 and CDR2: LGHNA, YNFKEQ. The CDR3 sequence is CASSQETSGTRTGELFF. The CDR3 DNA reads TGTGCCAGCAGCCAAGAGACCTCGGGGACGCGCACCGGGGAGCTGTTTTTT.

The CDR3 region has the DNA TGTGCCTGGAGTGTACTGCCAGGGAACATGAACACTGAAGCTTTCTTT. Translating it yields CAWSVLPGNMNTEAFF. This chain links TRBV30 with TRBJ1-1; tentative D call: TRBD1 (5 bases). V was cut by 0 bases and J by 0 bases, with 14 bases left in between. CDR3 length: 16 residues. Germline loops: CDR1 GTSNPN, CDR2 SVGIG (reference sequence).

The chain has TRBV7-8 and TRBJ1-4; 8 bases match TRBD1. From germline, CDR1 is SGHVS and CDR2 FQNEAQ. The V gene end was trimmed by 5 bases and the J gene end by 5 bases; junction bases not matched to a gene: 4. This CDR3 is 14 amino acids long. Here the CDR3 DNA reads TGTGCCAGCAGCCAACAGGGGGGAAATGAAAAACTGTTTTTT. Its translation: CASSQQGGNEKLFF.

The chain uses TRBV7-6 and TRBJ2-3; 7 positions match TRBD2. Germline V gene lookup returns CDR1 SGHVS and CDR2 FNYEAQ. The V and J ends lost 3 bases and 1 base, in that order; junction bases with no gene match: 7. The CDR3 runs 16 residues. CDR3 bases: TGTGCCAGCAGCTTCAGCGGGGCGGGGGGCACAGATACGCAGTATTTT. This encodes CASSFSGAGGTDTQYF.

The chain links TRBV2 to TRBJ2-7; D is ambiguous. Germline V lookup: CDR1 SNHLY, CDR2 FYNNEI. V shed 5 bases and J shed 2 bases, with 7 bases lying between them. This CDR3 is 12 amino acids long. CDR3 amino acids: CASSYDPYEQYV. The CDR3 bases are TGTGCCAGCAGTTACGACCCCTACGAGCAGTACGTC.

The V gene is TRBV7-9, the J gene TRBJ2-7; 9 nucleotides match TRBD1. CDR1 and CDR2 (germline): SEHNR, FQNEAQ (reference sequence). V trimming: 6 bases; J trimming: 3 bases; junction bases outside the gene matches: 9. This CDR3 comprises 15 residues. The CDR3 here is CASSWGQGEIYEQYF. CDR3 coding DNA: TGTGCCAGCAGTTGGGGACAGGGTGAAATCTACGAGCAGTACTTC.

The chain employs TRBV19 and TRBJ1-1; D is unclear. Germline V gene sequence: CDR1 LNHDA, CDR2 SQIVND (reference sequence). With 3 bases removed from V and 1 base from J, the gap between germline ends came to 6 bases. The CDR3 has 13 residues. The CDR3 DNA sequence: TGTGCCAGTAGTATGCACCAGAACACTGAAGCTTTCTTT. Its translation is CASSMHQNTEAFF.

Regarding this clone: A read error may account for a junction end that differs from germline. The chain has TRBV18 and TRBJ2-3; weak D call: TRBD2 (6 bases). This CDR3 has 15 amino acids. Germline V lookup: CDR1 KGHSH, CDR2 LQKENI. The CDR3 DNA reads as TGTGCCAGCTCACCAGACGGAACTAGCACAGATGCGCAGTATTTT. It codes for CASSPDGTSTDAQYF.

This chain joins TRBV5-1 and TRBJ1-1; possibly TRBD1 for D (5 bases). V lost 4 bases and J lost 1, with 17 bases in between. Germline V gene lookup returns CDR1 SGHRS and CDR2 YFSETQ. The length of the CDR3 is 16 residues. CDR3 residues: CASSMGDAPGNTEAFF. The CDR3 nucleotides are TGCGCCAGCAGCATGGGGGACGCGCCCGGGAACACTGAAGCTTTCTTT.

CDR3 in DNA: TGTGCCAGTAGCACCAGCGGGGCCCCCTACGAGCAGTACGTC. It encodes CASSTSGAPYEQYV. The chain recombines TRBV19 with TRBJ2-7; TRBD2 aligns across 7 bases. Unmatched junction bases numbered 7, after V lost 6 bases and J lost 2 bases. The CDR3 extends over 14 amino acids. The germline CDR1 and CDR2 sequences are LNHDA and SQIVND (reference sequence).

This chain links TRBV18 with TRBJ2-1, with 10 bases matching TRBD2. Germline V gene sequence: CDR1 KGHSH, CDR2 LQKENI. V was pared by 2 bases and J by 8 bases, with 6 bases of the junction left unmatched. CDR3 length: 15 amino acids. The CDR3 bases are TGTGCCAGCTCACCAAATAGCGGGGGGATACATGAGCAGTTCTTC. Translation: CASSPNSGGIHEQFF.

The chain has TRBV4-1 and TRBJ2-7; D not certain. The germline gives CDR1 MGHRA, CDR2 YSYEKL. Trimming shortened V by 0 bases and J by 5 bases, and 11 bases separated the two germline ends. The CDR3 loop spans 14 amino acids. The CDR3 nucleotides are TGCGCCAGCAGCCAAGATGCTACGGCCGACGAGCAGTACTTC. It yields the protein CASSQDATADEQYF.

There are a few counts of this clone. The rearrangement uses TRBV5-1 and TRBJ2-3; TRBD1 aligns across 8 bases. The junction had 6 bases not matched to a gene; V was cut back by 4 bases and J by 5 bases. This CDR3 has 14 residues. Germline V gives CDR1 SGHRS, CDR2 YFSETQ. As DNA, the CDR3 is TGCGCCAGCAGCGGCGGACAGGGTGAAGATACGCAGTATTTT. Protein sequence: CASSGGQGEDTQYF.

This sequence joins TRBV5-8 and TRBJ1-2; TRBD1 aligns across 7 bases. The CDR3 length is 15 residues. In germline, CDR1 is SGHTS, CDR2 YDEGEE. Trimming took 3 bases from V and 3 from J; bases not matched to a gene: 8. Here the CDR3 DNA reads TGTGCCAGCAGCTGGGACAGCGCTAGTGACTATGGCTACACCTTC. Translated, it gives CASSWDSASDYGYTF.

CDR3 sequence reads: CATSREMAGTGELFF. CDR3 DNA: TGTGCCACCAGCAGAGAGATGGCAGGGACCGGGGAGCTGTTTTTT. The V and J genes are TRBV15 and TRBJ2-2; tentative D call: TRBD1 (5 bases). The V end lost 0 bases, the J end lost 5 bases, and 10 bases lay between the germline ends. The germline CDR1 and CDR2 sequences are LNHNV and YYDKDF (reference sequence). CDR3 length equals 15 residues.

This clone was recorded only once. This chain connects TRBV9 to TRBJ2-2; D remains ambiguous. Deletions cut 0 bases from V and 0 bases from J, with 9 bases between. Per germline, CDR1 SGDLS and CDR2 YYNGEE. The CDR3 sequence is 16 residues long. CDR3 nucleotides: TGTGCCAGCAGCGTAGGAGCTGGTCCGAACACCGGGGAGCTGTTTTTT. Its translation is CASSVGAGPNTGELFF.

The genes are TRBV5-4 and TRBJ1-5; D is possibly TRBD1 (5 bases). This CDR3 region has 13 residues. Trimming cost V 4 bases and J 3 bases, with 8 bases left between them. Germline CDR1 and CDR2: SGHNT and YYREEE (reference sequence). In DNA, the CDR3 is TGTGCCAGCAGCCCCGGGACCAATCAGCCCCAGCATTTT. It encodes CASSPGTNQPQHF.

CDR3 region: CASSPSQVGFNEQFF. The CDR3, as DNA: TGTGCCAGCTCACCCTCACAGGTGGGATTCAATGAGCAGTTCTTC. The chain combines TRBV18 with TRBJ2-1, with D possibly matching TRBD1 (5 bases). The V gene lost 3 bases and the J gene lost 6 bases, with 15 bases spanning the gap. CDR1 KGHSH and CDR2 LQKENI come from the germline V gene. This CDR3 is 15 amino acids long.